This entry is about one T cell receptor (beta chain). Trimming took 5 bases from V and 2 from J; bases not matched to a gene: 7. The CDR3 has 16 residues. Germline CDR1 reads MNHNS; CDR2 reads SASEGT. This entry belongs to a study of cytomegalovirus exposure and HLA in healthy donors. Study-wide context: Inside one of the first data releases sat 75 million to 100 million unique TCRs taken from HLA-typed donors.

Both 60 Vbeta primers and 13 Jbeta primers went into the PCR. The repertoire was sequenced with immunoSEQ multiplex PCR; TCRdb's copy has only in-frame clones and lacks some. This sample has roughly 120,000 clones, with 60% to 85% found just once. The clonotype originates from a man aged 45 to 65 in good health and CMV-seronegative. This chain connects TRBV6-1 to TRBJ1-4; TRBD1 matches 8 bases. The sequenced material came from PBMCs. CDR3 region: CASSKDPGGTNEKLFF. The CDR3 coding sequence is TGTGCCAGCAGTAAAGACCCAGGGGGCACTAATGAAAAACTGTTTTTT.